This TCR beta chain comes out of a study of tumor-infiltrating lymphocytes in primary liver carcinoma. Notes on this clonotype: Germline and junction disagree at one end, which may indicate a read error.

Total RNA (roughly 550 ng) served as template for TCR beta cDNA synthesis primed by a constant-region primer. The TCR beta library was amplified through three nested multiplex PCR rounds in a modified ARM-PCR procedure. The first two PCR rounds used TRBV1-TRBV30 forward primers with a C-beta reverse primer, 9 to 11 cycles each. TCRdb independently ran MiXCR on the multiplex PCR reads; one entry per CDR3 protein. The sample lists around 20,000 distinct CDR3 sequences, 65% to 85% seen once, with approximately 40% in the top ten. Extraction of RNA together with DNA used about 17-30 mg of unsorted bulk tissue. Tumor regions sampled: superior, inferior, left, right poles, and centre. In germline, CDR1 is MNHEY, CDR2 SVGAGI. This CDR3 has 15 residues.

The sequence came from a woman aged 25 to 39 with primary liver carcinoma and hepatitis B virus infection. The sample was liver tumor tissue from sampling region 4. Stated subset: tumor region T4, right-lateral pole. The rearrangement joins TRBV6-5 to TRBJ2-2, with a tentative D call TRBD1 (5 bases). The CDR3 protein is CASGPRSGFTRELFF. The CDR3 nucleotides are TGTGCCAGCGGTCCGCGGTCAGGGTTCACCAGGGAGCTGTTTTTT.